This TCR beta chain stems from a study of OX40 agonist ivuxolimab in advanced cancers. For this clone: No antigen is known for it.

Per the germline V gene, CDR1 is MNHEY and CDR2 is SMNVEV (reference sequence). This CDR3 contains 14 residues. V was shortened by 3 bases and J by 4 bases, with 10 bases between the two germline ends. Overall study results and limits: CD4+ and CD8+ blood T cells expanded clonally by week 6 at 0.1 to 3.0 mg/kg. Among expanded peripheral T cells, antigen specificity went undetermined. In general, CD8+ T cells held more expanded clones than CD4+ did, on average. Nonresponders, in some cases, also had low normalized T-cell clonal expansion.

Here immunoSEQ multiplex PCR was the method, and the copy in TCRdb shows in-frame clones only, minus some. The sample includes 70,000 to 80,000 clones, 75% to 95% seen only once; the top ten take over 4.5%. The chain uses TRBV27 and TRBJ1-5, with D hard to call. The TCR sequence derives from an adult with an advanced solid tumor such as melanoma, head and neck, liver or kidney cancer. This material consisted of CD4+ or CD8+ T cells sorted from blood, taken in a trial of the OX40 agonist ivuxolimab. The CDR3 region is CASSFRGQNQPQHF. CDR3 sequence (DNA): TGTGCCAGCAGTTTTCGAGGGCAGAATCAGCCCCAGCATTTT.